This T cell receptor (beta chain) was sequenced for a study of regulatory T cells in long-lasting Graves disease (dated by TCRdb to about 2021). Study-wide context: Patients with newly diagnosed Graves' disease had been on antithyroid drugs for under 3 months. A total of 33 samples underwent TCR sequencing: about 13 from persistent and approximately 20 from newly diagnosed Graves' disease patients. The study was registered as a clinical trial and conducted in China. Patients with persistent Graves' disease were compared with patients with newly diagnosed Graves' disease using TCR sequencing and RNA sequencing of peripheral blood.

The time point tag for this specimen amounts to: newly diagnosed GD, antithyroid drugs for less than 3 months. For both TCR sequencing and RNA sequencing, RNA was extracted from PBMCs in TRIzol. Graves' disease was diagnosed according to American Thyroid Association guidelines. Patients for the study were recruited at an endocrinology department in Xi'an, China. Each patient gave about 8.1 milliliters of peripheral blood, collected in an EDTA anticoagulant tube. Ficoll Paque Plus density gradient separation was used to isolate PBMCs, and no further T cell sorting was done. An Agilent 2100 Bioanalyzer and agarose gel were used to check RNA quality, while a NanoDrop 2000 measured RNA concentration. This clonotype showed up many times. No cognate antigen has been identified for it. Per-nucleotide qualities are absent, and no much larger clonotype sits a single base away. The CDR3 covers 12 residues, taking in both the cysteine and the phenylalanine. The sequence is cut down to CDR3 DNA, 36 bases in frame from base 1. The germline V gene sets CDR1 to SGHTA and CDR2 to FQGNSA. For this chain, trimming is 1 base at the V end and 13 bases at the J end, and the number of junction bases without a gene match is 5.

The method behind the library was multiplex PCR. Sequencing instrument: Illumina HiSeq 4000. TCR beta libraries were built with iRepertoire HTBI primers and Arm-PCR amplification of CDR3 regions. Gel purification was performed on PCR products prior to sequencing. Per the authors' processing: Gene usage analysis of CDR3 amino acid clonotypes used the roughly 62 TRBV and 14 to 15 TRBJ segments found across samples. COPE and FqMerger were used to merge the filtered high-quality paired reads into contigs. BLAST was used to align contigs to the IMGT TRBV, TRBD and TRBJ reference genes, and CDR3 was defined following IMGT. Clonotypes above 0.1% frequency were classified as highly expanded clones. Shannon entropy was used to measure repertoire diversity, and the Gini coefficient was used to measure V-J evenness. Clonotypes shared by more than one individual were considered public. The public reads were reanalyzed by TCRdb: fastp trimming at Q25, MiXCR alignment, in-frame beta chains only. Identical CDR3 proteins give one entry, which carries the most common genes and DNA. TCRdb assigned the V and J calls; the authors' analysis was not used. This sample has roughly 440,000 distinct CDR3 sequences in its table, and about 16% of those were observed once. The ten largest clones capture 20% to 25% of the sample.

On the study overall, not on this receptor specifically: Only peripheral blood was studied, because thyroid tissue, the primary lesion, was inaccessible. As a limitation, the authors acknowledged that the small sample size may reduce accuracy. Only the TCR beta chain was sequenced and analyzed. TRBV28, TRBJ1-2 and TRBJ2-5 were preferentially used in persistent disease, while TRBV20-1 and TRBJ2-1 were favored in newly diagnosed disease. A larger number of public clonotypes was shared among persistent patients (around 2,700) than among newly diagnosed patients (around 970). Compared with newly diagnosed patients, persistent Graves' disease patients had lower TCR Shannon entropy and fewer highly expanded clones, which suggests clonal expansion.

In addition, the sample was reused for a study of T cells in Graves' hyperthyroidism and ophthalmopathy. As described in the second report: Stable Graves' hyperthyroidism was defined as no progression to ophthalmopathy during 18 months of follow-up. Hyperthyroidism patients were newly diagnosed, had a disease duration of under 2 months, and were aged 18 to 65 years. Patients with uncontrolled infections, other autoimmune diseases, pregnancy or lactation were excluded. Diagnoses were based on clinical symptoms, serum thyroxine and TRAb, thyroid ultrasound and orbital computed tomography. A first-round RT-PCR of the TCR CDR3 used the HTBI primer set with the Qiagen OneStep RT-PCR kit. Most expanded thyroid clonotypes (frequency above 0.001) were also detected in blood, a finding suggesting that blood repertoires may reflect thyroid immune responses. A model built on a 13 V-J signature distinguished ophthalmopathy from stable hyperthyroidism, reaching roughly 88% sensitivity and about 81% specificity in cross-validation and 80%/75% in testing. In validation, progression to ophthalmopathy was predicted by the model with 70.59% sensitivity and roughly 72% specificity, a median of about 6 months before onset. To identify distinguishing TCR V-J signatures, a discovery cohort of around 100 patients was used, comprising roughly 45 with Graves' ophthalmopathy and roughly 60 with stable Graves' hyperthyroidism. Prospective prediction of ophthalmopathy was tested in an independent validation cohort of 18 hyperthyroidism patients and 17 patients who later progressed to ophthalmopathy. The roughly 91 discovery patients were randomly divided into training and test sets at a 7:3 ratio. Thyroid tissue and blood T-cell repertoires from more than 5 Graves' hyperthyroidism patients were also compared in the study. After sampling, hyperthyroidism patients received methimazole starting at 30 mg daily, and ophthalmopathy patients received high-dose intravenous methylprednisolone. A second multiplex PCR round built the libraries, followed by size selection and purification. Paired-end sequencing of the libraries was performed with 100 bp reads on an Illumina HiSeq2000. Raw data were processed with SOAPnuke, discarding reads with adapters, uncalled bases, mean Phred below 15, or no exact constant-primer or identifier match. COPE v1.2.5 was used to merge high-quality paired reads, and clonotypes were defined as unique nucleotide sequences. Clonotypes were aligned to IMGT TRBV, TRBD and TRBJ reference segments using MiTCR v1.1. The analysis included only V-J combinations with a frequency above 0.0001, which together covered 99.2% of the repertoires. The TCS score was defined as the ratio of F50 (clonal expansion) to E x V (chaos), calculated using BLOSUM62-based TCRdist between CDR3 peptides within each V-J. Welch's t-statistics and random forest reduced roughly 500 V-J features to some 14, which were used in a naive Bayes classifier (R e1071). No statistical method was used to set the sample size in advance, and investigators knew the group allocation. The paper reports TCR Vbeta CDR3 sequencing of over 120 peripheral blood samples: over 40 ophthalmopathy, roughly 80 hyperthyroidism and some 17 progressor patients.

This TCR derives from a woman aged 18 to 35 with Graves disease. Donor details come from another sample of the same person, matched by shared clones. Sequenced here: peripheral blood mononuclear cells (PBMCs), sampled at new diagnosis, from a patient treated with antithyroid drugs. This chain is built from TRBV7-2 and TRBJ2-5; a stretch of 8 junction bases matches TRBD2. The DNA reads TGTGCCAGCAGCTTAGGGGTAGCGGGAAGGTACTTC. Its translation reads: CASSLGVAGRYF.